Listed here are 10 T cell receptor beta chains from one sample, sequenced in a study of blood T cell repertoires in COVID-19 (dated by TCRdb to 2019 to 2021). Receptors were amplified or captured by the immunoSEQ multiplex PCR assay. TCRdb took this table from immuneACCESS and kept in-frame rearrangements with V and J called. Such tables lack part of the clones; where checked against another copy, unresolved V genes explain under half of the gap, and the rest is unexplained. For this sample the table gives about 360,000 clones, of which about four fifths were detected only once. 2.5% to 3% of the sample is taken by the ten largest. Sequencing input: peripheral blood. These receptors originate from a man aged 25-40 years with active or convalescent COVID-19.

The chain combines TRBV6-5 with TRBJ1-5; 10 nucleotides agree with TRBD1. Germline V gene sequence: CDR1 MNHEY, CDR2 SVGAGI. The junction had 4 bases not matched to a gene; V was cut back by 4 bases and J by 7 bases. The CDR3 is made up of 14 amino acids. The CDR3 reads CASSWDRGDQPQHF. The CDR3 region has the DNA TGTGCCAGCAGTTGGGACAGGGGAGACCAGCCCCAGCATTTT.

This sequence joins TRBV9 and TRBJ2-5; TRBD2 agrees at 7 bases. There are 13 residues in the CDR3. The V gene end was trimmed by 0 bases and the J gene end by 6 bases; junction bases not matched to a gene: 2. Per the germline V gene, CDR1 is SGDLS and CDR2 is YYNGEE. The CDR3 DNA reads TGTGCCAGCAGCGTAGGGGAGGGCCAGACCCAGTACTTC. It is translated as CASSVGEGQTQYF. Full variable domain (missing parts from reference TRBV9 and TRBJ2-5): DSGVTQTPKHLITATGQRVTLRCSPRSGDLSVYWYQQSLDQGLQFLIQYYNGEERAKGNILERFSAQQFPDLHSELNLSSLELGDSALYFCASSVGEGQTQYFGPGTRLLVL.

This sequence joins TRBV11-2 and TRBJ2-3; D unresolved. Between the trimmed V and J ends, which lost 0 bases and 3 bases, there was a span of 7 bases. Looked up from germline, CDR1 is SGHAT and CDR2 is FQNNGV. There are 14 residues in the CDR3. The CDR3 DNA follows: TGTGCCAGCAGCTTAGAGTATAGTACAGATACGCAGTATTTT. Its protein is CASSLEYSTDTQYF.

The chain uses TRBV10-3 and TRBJ2-7; D is unclear. Between the trimmed V and J ends, which lost 5 bases and 5 bases, there was a span of 10 bases. Germline CDR1 and CDR2: ENHRY and SYGVKD. The CDR3 runs 12 residues. The CDR3 loop is CAISLTVNEQYF. CDR3 coding DNA: TGTGCCATCAGTCTCACGGTAAACGAGCAGTACTTC.

This clone was seen a few times. V usage is TRBV5-4 and J usage is TRBJ1-2; 10 bases are shared with TRBD1. CDR3 size: 13 residues. The germline V gene encodes CDR1 SGHNT and CDR2 YYREEE (reference sequence). V lost 4 bases and J lost 7; bases outside the gene matches: 4. This CDR3 is CASSMGQGIGYTF. CDR3 bases: TGTGCCAGCAGCATGGGACAGGGGATTGGCTACACCTTC.

The chain links TRBV13 to TRBJ1-6, with TRBD1 identical over 7 bases. CDR3 size: 18 residues. Germline V gene lookup returns CDR1 PRHDT and CDR2 FYEKMQ (reference sequence). Trimming at V came to 5 bases and at J to 0 bases, leaving 10 bases not matched to a gene. The CDR3 reads CASSTWTGGSSYNSPLHF. The CDR3 DNA reads as TGTGCCAGCAGCACTTGGACAGGAGGGAGCTCCTATAATTCACCCCTCCACTTT. The variable domain in full, completed from reference TRBV13 and TRBJ1-6, reads AAGVIQSPRHLIKEKRETATLKCYPIPRHDTVYWYQQGPGQDPQFLISFYEKMQSDKGSIPDRFSAQQFSDYHSELNMSSLELGDSALYFCASSTWTGGSSYNSPLHFGNGTRLTVT.

This chain links TRBV11-3 with TRBJ2-2, with 9 bases matching TRBD1. This CDR3 comprises 14 residues. Germline V lookup: CDR1 SGHNT, CDR2 YENEEA. The trim removed 4 bases at V and 7 bases at J, leaving 4 bases unmatched. In nucleotides, the CDR3 is TGTGCCAGCAGCTGGGTGACAGGGGGCGGGGAGCTGTTTTTT. Translation gives CASSWVTGGGELFF.

This CDR3 is CASSHRGRGDEQFF. The CDR3 DNA reads as TGCGCCAGCAGCCACCGGGGGAGGGGAGATGAGCAGTTCTTC. This chain uses TRBV5-1 with TRBJ2-1; the match to TRBD2 covers 7 bases. The trim removed 4 bases at V and 8 bases at J, leaving 9 bases unmatched. Germline V CDR1 and CDR2: SGHRS, YFSETQ. The CDR3 covers 14 residues.

This chain connects TRBV5-1 to TRBJ2-7; D call uncertain. The CDR3 consists of 11 residues. Germline lookup yields CDR1 SGHRS and CDR2 YFSETQ. The V gene lost 0 bases and the J gene lost 5 bases, with 3 bases spanning the gap. The CDR3 DNA follows: TGCGCCAGCAGCTTGGGTAACGAGCAGTACTTC. Protein product: CASSLGNEQYF.

This sequence joins TRBV6-6 and TRBJ2-3; 10 bases match TRBD2. The CDR3 is made up of 14 amino acids. Germline lookup yields CDR1 MNHNY and CDR2 SVGAGI (reference sequence). J was trimmed by 2 bases and V by 8 bases; bases with no gene match: 4. The CDR3 nucleotides read TGTGCCAGCCTAGCGGGGGTATTCACAGATACGCAGTATTTT. Protein: CASLAGVFTDTQYF.